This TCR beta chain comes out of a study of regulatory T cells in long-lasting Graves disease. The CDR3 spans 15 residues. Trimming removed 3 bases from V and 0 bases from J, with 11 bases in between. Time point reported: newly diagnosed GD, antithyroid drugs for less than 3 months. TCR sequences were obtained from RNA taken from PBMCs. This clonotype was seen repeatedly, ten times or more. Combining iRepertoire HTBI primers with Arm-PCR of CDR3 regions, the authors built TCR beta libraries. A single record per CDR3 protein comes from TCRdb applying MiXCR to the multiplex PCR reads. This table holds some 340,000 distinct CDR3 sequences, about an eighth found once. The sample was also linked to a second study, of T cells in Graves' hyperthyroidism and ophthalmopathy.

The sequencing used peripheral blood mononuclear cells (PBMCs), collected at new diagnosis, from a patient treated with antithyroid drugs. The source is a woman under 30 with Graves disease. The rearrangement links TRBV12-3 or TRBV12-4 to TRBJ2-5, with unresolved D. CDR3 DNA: TGTGCCAGCAGTTTGGAAAGGACGTACCAAGAGACCCAGTACTTC. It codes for CASSLERTYQETQYF.